Listed below are T cell receptor beta chains from one sample, sequenced in a study of breast tumors, draining lymph nodes, adjacent tissues. Via MiXCR, TCRdb re-called the multiplex PCR reads, giving one row per CDR3 protein. The sample carries about 180,000 distinct CDR3 sequences, approximately 30% recorded once. Sequencing was performed on axillary lymph node tissue. The receptors originated from a female donor with breast cancer. Some clones in this sample may be carry-over from other donors' samples. CDR3s include the opening cysteine and the closing phenylalanine or tryptophan. A D gene is named only where the DNA matches it firmly. Clone size appears in some rows only: once, few, many, or a class for an expanded clone.

clone size: few; J gene: TRBJ1-5; D gene: -; V gene: TRBV6-2/TRBV6-3; CDR3 DNA: TGTGCCAGCAGCCTCGGGACGGTGAGCAATCAGCCCCAGCATTTT; CDR3 protein: CASSLGTVSNQPQHF
clone size: few; J gene: TRBJ2-4; D gene: -; V gene: TRBV19; CDR3 DNA: TGTGCCAGTAGTATAACTTCTCGAGCCAAAAACATTCAGTACTTC; CDR3 protein: CASSITSRAKNIQYF
clone size: -; J gene: TRBJ2-5; D gene: TRBD1; V gene: TRBV5-6; CDR3 DNA: TGTGCCAGCAGGCCGACAGGGGCGTACCAAGAGACCCAGTACTTC; CDR3 protein: CASRPTGAYQETQYF
clone size: many; J gene: TRBJ2-5; D gene: -; V gene: TRBV6-6; CDR3 DNA: TGTGCCAGCAGTTCAAGATTAGAAGAGACCCAGTACTTC; CDR3 protein: CASSSRLEETQYF
clone size: -; J gene: TRBJ1-1; D gene: -; V gene: TRBV6-6; CDR3 DNA: TGTGCCAGCAGTTACTCTCCCGGACTTTCTATGAACACTGAAGCTTTCTTT; CDR3 protein: CASSYSPGLSMNTEAFF
clone size: many; J gene: TRBJ2-3; D gene: -; V gene: TRBV20-1; CDR3 DNA: TGCAGTGTCCCTGGCCTAAGTACGCAGTATTTT; CDR3 protein: CSVPGLSTQYF
clone size: many; J gene: TRBJ2-7; D gene: TRBD2; V gene: TRBV7-2; CDR3 DNA: TGTGCCAGCAGGGGGGGACTAGCGGGCGAGCAGTACTTC; CDR3 protein: CASRGGLAGEQYF
clone size: many; J gene: TRBJ2-7; D gene: -; V gene: TRBV2; CDR3 DNA: TGTGCCATTCGGACAGCATACGAGCAGTACTTC; CDR3 protein: CAIRTAYEQYF
clone size: -; J gene: TRBJ1-3; D gene: TRBD1; V gene: TRBV20-1; CDR3 DNA: TGCAGTGCTAGTAGCCCCGGGACAGGGAATGGCTACACCATATATTTT; CDR3 protein: CSASSPGTGNGYTIYF
clone size: many; J gene: TRBJ2-2; D gene: -; V gene: TRBV20-1; CDR3 DNA: TGCAGTGCCCCAAAACAAGGTTCGAACACCGGGGAGCTGTTTTTT; CDR3 protein: CSAPKQGSNTGELFF
clone size: many; J gene: TRBJ2-5; D gene: TRBD2; V gene: TRBV2; CDR3 DNA: TGTGCCAGCAGTGGGGGGGGGGGCCAAGAGACCCAGTACTTC; CDR3 protein: CASSGGGGQETQYF
clone size: many; J gene: TRBJ2-5; D gene: TRBD1; V gene: TRBV25-1; CDR3 DNA: TGTGCCAGCAGTGCCCCCGAGACAGGGGGCCTGACCCAGTACTTC; CDR3 protein: CASSAPETGGLTQYF
clone size: -; J gene: TRBJ2-7; D gene: -; V gene: TRBV5-4; CDR3 DNA: TGTGCCAGCAGCTTCTGGGGCCCTCTCTACGAGCAGTACTTC; CDR3 protein: CASSFWGPLYEQYF
clone size: many; J gene: TRBJ2-1; D gene: TRBD2; V gene: TRBV20-1; CDR3 DNA: TGCAGTGCTCCGCGGCGGACTAGCGGGAATGGGGTTTACAATGAGCAGTTCTTC; CDR3 protein: CSAPRRTSGNGVYNEQFF
clone size: few; J gene: TRBJ2-1; D gene: TRBD2; V gene: TRBV3-1; CDR3 DNA: TGTGCCAGCAGCCAAGATTATACTCGGGGGGGCTCCTACAATGAGCAGTTCTTC; CDR3 protein: CASSQDYTRGGSYNEQFF
clone size: many; J gene: TRBJ2-1; D gene: TRBD2; V gene: TRBV7-2; CDR3 DNA: TGTGCCAGCAGCCGGACTAGCGACGCGGCCAGTGAGCAGTTCTTC; CDR3 protein: CASSRTSDAASEQFF
clone size: many; J gene: TRBJ1-6; D gene: -; V gene: TRBV9; CDR3 DNA: TGTGCCAGCAGCGTAGCAGGCTCCTATAATTCACCCCTCCACTTT; CDR3 protein: CASSVAGSYNSPLHF
clone size: once; J gene: TRBJ2-3; D gene: -; V gene: TRBV7-2; CDR3 DNA: TGTGCCAGCAGCTTATTTGGCAGCCCCAATCAGCCCCAGTATTTT; CDR3 protein: CASSLFGSPNQPQYF
clone size: many; J gene: TRBJ2-1; D gene: TRBD2; V gene: TRBV20-1; CDR3 DNA: TGCAGTGCTTCACGCGGGGGGGGAAACTACAATGAGCAGTTCTTC; CDR3 protein: CSASRGGGNYNEQFF
clone size: many; J gene: TRBJ1-5; D gene: -; V gene: TRBV12-3/TRBV12-4; CDR3 DNA: TGTGCCAGCAGTTTCGTTCTGACATCGAATCAGCCCCAGCATTTT; CDR3 protein: CASSFVLTSNQPQHF
clone size: many; J gene: TRBJ2-7; D gene: -; V gene: TRBV29-1; CDR3 DNA: TGCAGCGTCGTACAGGGGGGGTACGAGCAGTACTTC; CDR3 protein: CSVVQGGYEQYF
clone size: few; J gene: TRBJ2-2; D gene: -; V gene: TRBV27; CDR3 DNA: TGTGCCAGCAGTTTATCGGGGGGCGTGAACACCGGGGAGCTGTTTTTT; CDR3 protein: CASSLSGGVNTGELFF
clone size: many; J gene: TRBJ2-3; D gene: -; V gene: TRBV7-3; CDR3 DNA: TGTGCCAGCAGCTGGGGCGGGGCAGATACGCAGTATTTT; CDR3 protein: CASSWGGADTQYF
clone size: -; J gene: TRBJ2-2; D gene: -; V gene: TRBV6-4; CDR3 DNA: TGTGCCAGCAGTGACTCCGGGGGGCAGAGCACCGGGGAGCTGTTCTTT; CDR3 protein: CASSDSGGQSTGELFF
clone size: many; J gene: TRBJ2-3; D gene: TRBD1; V gene: TRBV7-8; CDR3 DNA: TGTGCCAGCAGTCGGGGACAGGGGGCTTTAGATACGCAGTATTTT; CDR3 protein: CASSRGQGALDTQYF
clone size: many; J gene: TRBJ2-3; D gene: -; V gene: TRBV7-8; CDR3 DNA: TGTGCCAGCAGCTTAGGGCGCCTCACAGATACGCAGTATTTT; CDR3 protein: CASSLGRLTDTQYF
clone size: many; J gene: TRBJ2-2; D gene: -; V gene: TRBV12-3/TRBV12-4; CDR3 DNA: TGTGCCAGCAGTCCGGGACCCGCGTCGGAGCTGTTTTTT; CDR3 protein: CASSPGPASELFF
clone size: many; J gene: TRBJ2-1; D gene: TRBD2; V gene: TRBV7-3; CDR3 DNA: TGTGCCAGCAGCCCCCGGACTAGCGGCAATTACAATGAGCAGTTCTTC; CDR3 protein: CASSPRTSGNYNEQFF
clone size: -; J gene: TRBJ1-6; D gene: -; V gene: TRBV10-3; CDR3 DNA: TGTGCCATCAGTGGAGGGCAGGGAAGGGAGGATTCGCCCTTCCACTTT; CDR3 protein: CAISGGQGREDSPFHF
clone size: -; J gene: TRBJ1-3; D gene: TRBD1; V gene: TRBV7-8; CDR3 DNA: TGTGCCAGCAGCTTAGAGGCGCAGGGGGTTGCCGGAAACACCATATATTTT; CDR3 protein: CASSLEAQGVAGNTIYF
clone size: -; J gene: TRBJ1-2; D gene: TRBD1; V gene: TRBV14; CDR3 DNA: TGCGCCAGCAGCGCAGCCGGGACAGGGTATTATGGCTACACCTTC; CDR3 protein: CASSAAGTGYYGYTF
clone size: many; J gene: TRBJ2-7; D gene: TRBD2; V gene: TRBV7-8; CDR3 DNA: TGTGCCAGCAGCTGGTACCTCTCCGGGGGGGCAGGCGAGCAGTACTTC; CDR3 protein: CASSWYLSGGAGEQYF
clone size: many; J gene: TRBJ1-4; D gene: TRBD1; V gene: TRBV12-3/TRBV12-4; CDR3 DNA: TGTGCCAGCAGTTCCGACAGGGTTAGAGGGTCGGAAAAACTGTTTTTT; CDR3 protein: CASSSDRVRGSEKLFF
clone size: -; J gene: TRBJ1-6; D gene: -; V gene: TRBV25-1; CDR3 DNA: TGTGCCAGCAGTGCTAGAGATCCGGGCGCAGGATCACCCCTCCACTTT; CDR3 protein: CASSARDPGAGSPLHF
clone size: many; J gene: TRBJ2-3; D gene: -; V gene: TRBV7-7; CDR3 DNA: TGTGCTAGCAGCTCATCTCCACTAGTTTCTGATACGCAGTATTTT; CDR3 protein: CASSSSPLVSDTQYF
clone size: -; J gene: TRBJ1-2; D gene: -; V gene: TRBV7-9; CDR3 DNA: TGTGCCAGCAGCTCCGGCGGGGAGGGCTTTCTCTATGGCTACACCTTC; CDR3 protein: CASSSGGEGFLYGYTF
clone size: -; J gene: TRBJ1-1; D gene: -; V gene: TRBV24-1; CDR3 DNA: TGTGCCACCAGTGTTAGTTCCTGGGGGACTGAAGCTTTCTTT; CDR3 protein: CATSVSSWGTEAFF
clone size: many; J gene: TRBJ1-3; D gene: -; V gene: TRBV12-3/TRBV12-4; CDR3 DNA: TGTGCCAGCTTACTCCGGGACACCTCTGGAAACACCATATATTTT; CDR3 protein: CASLLRDTSGNTIYF
clone size: many; J gene: TRBJ2-2; D gene: -; V gene: TRBV10-3; CDR3 DNA: TGTGCCATCACCCCTCTACTGGCCGGGGAGCTGTTTTTT; CDR3 protein: CAITPLLAGELFF
clone size: -; J gene: TRBJ2-5; D gene: TRBD1; V gene: TRBV7-8; CDR3 DNA: TGTGCCAGCAGACCATTCGGGACAGGGGCCGAGACCCAGTACTTC; CDR3 protein: CASRPFGTGAETQYF
clone size: many; J gene: TRBJ1-3; D gene: -; V gene: TRBV7-6; CDR3 DNA: TGTGCCAGCAGCTTAAATATCGGCCCTCGCTCTGGAAACACCATATATTTT; CDR3 protein: CASSLNIGPRSGNTIYF
clone size: -; J gene: TRBJ1-4; D gene: -; V gene: TRBV7-6; CDR3 DNA: TGTACCAGCAGCTTAGGGGGAAAACTGTTTTTT; CDR3 protein: CTSSLGGKLFF
clone size: -; J gene: TRBJ2-7; D gene: TRBD2; V gene: TRBV10-3; CDR3 DNA: TGTGCCATCAGTGAGTCAGGACTAGCGGGCGAGCAGTACTTC; CDR3 protein: CAISESGLAGEQYF
clone size: many; J gene: TRBJ2-1; D gene: TRBD2; V gene: TRBV4-1; CDR3 DNA: TGCGCCAGCAGCCAAGATGTCCGCGGGAGTTATGAAATGAAACAGTTCTTC; CDR3 protein: CASSQDVRGSYEMKQFF
clone size: -; J gene: TRBJ1-6; D gene: -; V gene: TRBV4-1; CDR3 DNA: TGCGCCGGCAGCCAAAGCAGGGAGGGGAATTCACCCCTCCACTTT; CDR3 protein: CAGSQSREGNSPLHF
clone size: many; J gene: TRBJ2-7; D gene: -; V gene: TRBV29-1; CDR3 DNA: TGCAGCGCTGCTCGGGCGAGCTCCTACGAGCAGTACTTC; CDR3 protein: CSAARASSYEQYF
clone size: -; J gene: TRBJ2-5; D gene: TRBD2; V gene: TRBV4-1; CDR3 DNA: TGTGCCAGCAGCCAAGATGGAAAGCGGGGGGGCTCGGAGACCCAGTACTTC; CDR3 protein: CASSQDGKRGGSETQYF
clone size: many; J gene: TRBJ2-7; D gene: TRBD2; V gene: TRBV4-2; CDR3 DNA: TGTGCCAGCAGCCAAGATCGGGCTAGCGGGAGTTACGAGCAGTACTTC; CDR3 protein: CASSQDRASGSYEQYF
clone size: many; J gene: TRBJ2-1; D gene: -; V gene: TRBV24-1; CDR3 DNA: TGTGCCACCAGTGGGGGGTCCCTGGAGGCCTACAATGAGCAGTTCTTC; CDR3 protein: CATSGGSLEAYNEQFF
clone size: many; J gene: TRBJ2-2; D gene: TRBD1; V gene: TRBV9; CDR3 DNA: TGTGCCAGCAGCGGACAGACAGGGTCCGGGGAGCTGTTTTTT; CDR3 protein: CASSGQTGSGELFF
clone size: -; J gene: TRBJ2-3; D gene: TRBD2; V gene: TRBV9; CDR3 DNA: TGTGCCAGCAGCAAGGGACTAGCTTCAGATACGCAGTATTTT; CDR3 protein: CASSKGLASDTQYF
clone size: -; J gene: TRBJ2-7; D gene: -; V gene: TRBV5-1; CDR3 DNA: TGCGCCAGCAGTTTGACGGGACCTCTTACCTACGAGCAGTACTTC; CDR3 protein: CASSLTGPLTYEQYF
clone size: few; J gene: TRBJ2-7; D gene: -; V gene: TRBV6-5; CDR3 DNA: TGTGCCAGCAGTTACTCGCCTAGTGGGGTCTACGAGCAGTACTTC; CDR3 protein: CASSYSPSGVYEQYF
clone size: -; J gene: TRBJ2-3; D gene: TRBD1; V gene: TRBV6-5; CDR3 DNA: TGTGCCAGCAGTCACCGACCACAGGGGAGCACAGATACGCAGTATTTT; CDR3 protein: CASSHRPQGSTDTQYF
clone size: once; J gene: TRBJ2-3; D gene: TRBD2; V gene: TRBV20-1; CDR3 DNA: TGCAGTGCCAACCCAGGACTAGCCATCACAGATACGCAGTATTTT; CDR3 protein: CSANPGLAITDTQYF
clone size: many; J gene: TRBJ2-1; D gene: TRBD2; V gene: TRBV7-3; CDR3 DNA: TGTGCCAGCAGCTTAACCCGGGGGGGCCCTTACAATGAGCAGTTCTTC; CDR3 protein: CASSLTRGGPYNEQFF
clone size: -; J gene: TRBJ1-2; D gene: -; V gene: TRBV29-1; CDR3 DNA: TGCAGCAGTTTAGGGGGGAACTATGGCTACACCTTC; CDR3 protein: CSSLGGNYGYTF
clone size: many; J gene: TRBJ2-7; D gene: TRBD1; V gene: TRBV5-4; CDR3 DNA: TGTGCCAGCAGCCTAAAGAGGACAGGGACGGGGGACGAGCAGTACTTC; CDR3 protein: CASSLKRTGTGDEQYF
clone size: once; J gene: TRBJ2-3; D gene: -; V gene: TRBV4-1; CDR3 DNA: TGCGCCAGCAGCCAGCTAGCGTTGGTAGATACGCAGTATTTT; CDR3 protein: CASSQLALVDTQYF
clone size: many; J gene: TRBJ2-2; D gene: TRBD2; V gene: TRBV4-2; CDR3 DNA: TGTGCCAGCAGCTATACTAGCGGGATGGGATTTAACACCGGGGAGCTGTTTTTT; CDR3 protein: CASSYTSGMGFNTGELFF